The T cell receptor beta chain under discussion was sequenced for a study of Tregs in tolerant kidney transplant recipients. Whole-study results and caveats: Findings come from small patient numbers and require larger validation.

CD4+CD25+CD127- Tregs, CD4+CD25- non-Tregs, CD4 and CD8 cells were sorted. A word on this clone: Its cognate antigen is unknown.

Sequencing used immunoSEQ multiplex PCR; TCRdb keeps in-frame clones, though not all of them. The sample records around 16,000 clones, around 90% being singletons. The specimen was CD8+ T cells from blood. This TCR was recovered from a human donor in good health.

This chain's CDR3 is CASSLEGQRTDTQYF. The CDR3 DNA is TGTGCCAGCAGCTTAGAGGGACAGAGGACAGATACGCAGTATTTT. The chain combines TRBV7-3 with TRBJ2-3; 7 bases match TRBD1. Per the germline V gene, CDR1 is SGHTA and CDR2 is FQGTGA. The CDR3 runs 15 residues. Trimming removed 2 bases from V and 3 bases from J; junction bases left unmatched: 5.